The clone carrying this T cell receptor (beta chain) appeared a few times. Its antigen remains unidentified. Germline loops: CDR1 DFQATT, CDR2 SNEGSKA (reference sequence). V lost 5 bases, J lost 2 bases, and 11 bases stayed unmatched. The CDR3 is 17 amino acids. This sample is drawn from a study of response to subunit inactivated influenza vaccine. Study-wide results and caveats: That few new T cells are recruited by each seasonal influenza vaccination was the authors' suggestion.

TCRdb passed the RT-PCR reads through MiXCR, listing each CDR3 protein once. The sample yields over 450,000 distinct CDR3 sequences, approximately 12% seen once. The V and J genes are TRBV20-1 and TRBJ2-3; 12 nucleotides line up with TRBD2. This specimen was PBMCs from blood, taken 40 to 50 days after vaccination. The receptor's source is a man aged 50 or older who received an inactivated influenza vaccine. The CDR3 DNA reads as TGCAGTGCTGAATCTGGACTAGCGGGACACGCCACAGATACGCAGTATTTT. Amino acid sequence: CSAESGLAGHATDTQYF.